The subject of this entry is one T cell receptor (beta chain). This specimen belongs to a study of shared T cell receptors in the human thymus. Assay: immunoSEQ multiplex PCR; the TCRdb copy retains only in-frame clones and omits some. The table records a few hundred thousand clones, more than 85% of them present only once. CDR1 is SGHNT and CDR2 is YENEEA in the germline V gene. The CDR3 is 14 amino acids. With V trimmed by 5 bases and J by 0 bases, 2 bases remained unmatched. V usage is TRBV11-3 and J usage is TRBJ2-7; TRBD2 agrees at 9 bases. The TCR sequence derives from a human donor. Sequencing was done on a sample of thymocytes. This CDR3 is CASSVTSGSYEQYF. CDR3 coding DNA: TGTGCCAGCAGCGTGACTAGCGGCTCCTACGAGCAGTACTTC.